This T cell receptor beta chain was identified in a study of blood T cell repertoires in COVID-19. Looking at the study overall: The United States, Italy and Spain were the sources of the acute and convalescent COVID-19 samples. T cells, B-cell-depleted T cells, or PBMCs provided the cDNA or gDNA that served as material.

Measured with immunoSEQ multiplex PCR; TCRdb has only the in-frame clones, and not every one. Of fewer than 200,000 clones detected, about 90% appear once; the ten largest clones hold 9% to 10%. Germline CDR1 reads KGHDR; CDR2 reads SFDVKD. The CDR3 has 16 amino acids. Trimming shortened V by 4 bases and J by 0 bases, and 12 bases separated the two germline ends. The sequenced sample consisted of PBMCs or T cells enriched from blood (not recorded which). The chain uses TRBV24-1 and TRBJ1-5; no definite D call. This receptor was obtained from a woman under 30 who had recovered from COVID-19. CDR3 bases: TGTGCCACCAGTGACCCGGACTGGAATAGCAATCAGCCCCAGCATTTT. This encodes CATSDPDWNSNQPQHF.